This is a list of T cell receptor beta chains from one sample in a study of T cell repertoires in cytomegalovirus infection. TCRdb re-called the reads through MiXCR, storing one row per CDR3 protein. The table lists some 280,000 distinct CDR3 sequences, roughly 15% of them singletons, with 7.5% to 10% in the top ten. The sample was PBMCs. The origin of the receptors is a human donor in good health (CMV status not recorded). Some clones in this sample may be carry-over from other donors' samples. Both conserved end residues are part of each CDR3. Fields, in order: V gene, D gene, J gene, clone size, CDR3 protein, CDR3 DNA. D genes are given only for firm matches. A clone size is listed for some rows: how often the clone was seen (once, few, many), or a class if it is expanded.

v_call: TRBV28; d_call: TRBD2; j_call: TRBJ2-3; clone_size: many; cdr3_aa: CASSYPVIAGVIDTQYF; cdr3_nt: TGTGCCAGCAGCTACCCTGTGATAGCGGGAGTCATAGATACGCAGTATTTT
v_call: TRBV5-4; d_call: NA; j_call: TRBJ1-5; clone_size: few; cdr3_aa: CASSLNGGNQPQHF; cdr3_nt: TGTGCCAGCAGCTTGAATGGAGGCAATCAGCCCCAGCATTTT
v_call: TRBV4-3; d_call: NA; j_call: TRBJ1-1; clone_size: NA; cdr3_aa: CASSPERGFAEAFF; cdr3_nt: TGCGCCAGCAGTCCAGAAAGGGGGTTCGCTGAAGCTTTCTTT
v_call: TRBV27; d_call: NA; j_call: TRBJ2-7; clone_size: many; cdr3_aa: CASRRTSSYEQYF; cdr3_nt: TGTGCCAGCCGAAGGACCTCCTCCTACGAGCAGTACTTC
v_call: TRBV12-3/TRBV12-4; d_call: TRBD2; j_call: TRBJ2-1; clone_size: NA; cdr3_aa: CASSSIPHFRREARNEQFF; cdr3_nt: TGTGCCAGCAGTTCCATCCCCCATTTCCGGCGGGAGGCAAGGAATGAGCAGTTCTTC
v_call: TRBV19; d_call: NA; j_call: TRBJ2-4; clone_size: NA; cdr3_aa: CASSILGRQTDGAKNIQYF; cdr3_nt: TGTGCCAGTAGTATCTTAGGACGGCAAACCGATGGGGCCAAAAACATTCAGTACTTC
v_call: TRBV6-6; d_call: NA; j_call: TRBJ1-1; clone_size: few; cdr3_aa: CASTTSPNTEAFF; cdr3_nt: TGTGCCAGCACGACCAGCCCGAACACTGAAGCTTTCTTT
v_call: TRBV6-5; d_call: NA; j_call: TRBJ2-7; clone_size: many; cdr3_aa: CASSYLGMTYEQYF; cdr3_nt: TGTGCCAGCAGTTATTTAGGGATGACCTACGAGCAGTACTTC
v_call: TRBV12-3/TRBV12-4; d_call: TRBD1; j_call: TRBJ1-1; clone_size: many; cdr3_aa: CASSFTGTGNTEAFF; cdr3_nt: TGTGCCAGCAGCTTCACCGGGACAGGAAACACTGAAGCTTTCTTT
v_call: TRBV20-1; d_call: TRBD2; j_call: TRBJ2-2; clone_size: many; cdr3_aa: CSARGRPGGATGELFF; cdr3_nt: TGCAGTGCTAGAGGCCGGCCCGGGGGGGCCACCGGGGAGCTGTTTTTT
v_call: TRBV14; d_call: NA; j_call: TRBJ2-3; clone_size: few; cdr3_aa: CASSQGTGTDTQYF; cdr3_nt: TGTGCCAGCAGCCAAGGGACAGGCACAGATACGCAGTATTTT
v_call: TRBV2; d_call: TRBD1; j_call: TRBJ1-5; clone_size: NA; cdr3_aa: CASRKEPGQVFNQPQHF; cdr3_nt: TGTGCCAGCAGGAAAGAACCGGGACAGGTTTTCAATCAGCCCCAGCATTTT
v_call: TRBV2; d_call: NA; j_call: TRBJ1-1; clone_size: NA; cdr3_aa: CASSESGIEAFF; cdr3_nt: TGTGCCAGCAGTGAATCAGGGATTGAAGCTTTCTTT
v_call: TRBV20-1; d_call: NA; j_call: TRBJ2-1; clone_size: few; cdr3_aa: CSARADGEQFF; cdr3_nt: TGCAGTGCTAGAGCAGATGGGGAGCAGTTCTTC
v_call: TRBV6-6; d_call: NA; j_call: TRBJ2-1; clone_size: few; cdr3_aa: CASSMPSTSYNEQFF; cdr3_nt: TGTGCCAGCAGTATGCCTTCAACCTCCTACAATGAGCAGTTCTTC
v_call: TRBV7-2; d_call: NA; j_call: TRBJ1-5; clone_size: many; cdr3_aa: CASSSIMRQPQHF; cdr3_nt: TGTGCCAGCAGCTCTATCATGAGGCAGCCCCAGCATTTT
v_call: TRBV15; d_call: NA; j_call: TRBJ1-5; clone_size: many; cdr3_aa: CATSRDRGPGQPQHF; cdr3_nt: TGTGCCACCAGCAGAGATCGAGGCCCTGGGCAGCCCCAGCATTTT
v_call: TRBV7-2; d_call: NA; j_call: TRBJ1-5; clone_size: many; cdr3_aa: CASSFKAGGRDQPQHF; cdr3_nt: TGTGCCAGCAGCTTTAAGGCCGGGGGCAGGGATCAGCCCCAGCATTTT
v_call: TRBV7-9; d_call: TRBD1; j_call: TRBJ1-2; clone_size: few; cdr3_aa: CASSPDQGDYGYTF; cdr3_nt: TGTGCCAGCAGCCCCGACCAGGGGGACTATGGCTACACCTTC
v_call: TRBV28; d_call: NA; j_call: TRBJ2-2; clone_size: NA; cdr3_aa: CASSFGRKNTGELFF; cdr3_nt: TGTGCCAGCAGTTTTGGGCGGAAAAACACCGGGGAGCTGTTTTTT
v_call: TRBV4-3; d_call: NA; j_call: TRBJ1-4; clone_size: NA; cdr3_aa: CASSQGWGAAGLKLFF; cdr3_nt: TGCGCCAGCAGCCAAGGTTGGGGAGCCGCCGGTCTAAAACTGTTTTTT
v_call: TRBV18; d_call: NA; j_call: TRBJ2-6; clone_size: NA; cdr3_aa: CASSPPGRATGANVLTF; cdr3_nt: TGTGCCAGCTCACCACCGGGAAGGGCTACTGGGGCCAACGTCCTGACTTTC
v_call: TRBV7-9; d_call: NA; j_call: TRBJ1-1; clone_size: many; cdr3_aa: CASSLAGWGERFF; cdr3_nt: TGTGCCAGCAGCTTAGCCGGGTGGGGAGAGCGTTTCTTT
v_call: TRBV5-1; d_call: NA; j_call: TRBJ2-3; clone_size: many; cdr3_aa: CASSVGPSTDTQYF; cdr3_nt: TGCGCCAGCAGCGTCGGGCCAAGCACAGATACGCAGTATTTT
v_call: TRBV7-3; d_call: TRBD1; j_call: TRBJ1-1; clone_size: many; cdr3_aa: CASSFHFDRGQDTEAFF; cdr3_nt: TGTGCCAGCAGCTTTCATTTCGACAGGGGGCAGGACACTGAAGCTTTCTTT
v_call: TRBV27; d_call: NA; j_call: TRBJ1-2; clone_size: few; cdr3_aa: CASSLSTGTFYGYTF; cdr3_nt: TGTGCCAGCAGTCTATCTACAGGGACCTTCTATGGCTACACCTTC
v_call: TRBV12-3/TRBV12-4; d_call: TRBD1; j_call: TRBJ1-4; clone_size: NA; cdr3_aa: CASRRQGTNEKLFF; cdr3_nt: TGTGCCAGCAGGAGACAGGGCACTAATGAAAAACTGTTTTTT
v_call: TRBV7-9; d_call: TRBD2; j_call: TRBJ2-5; clone_size: many; cdr3_aa: CASSLAASGPAVKTQYF; cdr3_nt: TGTGCCAGCAGCTTAGCGGCTAGCGGACCCGCGGTGAAGACCCAGTACTTC
v_call: TRBV19; d_call: NA; j_call: TRBJ2-1; clone_size: many; cdr3_aa: CASMGSNSYNEQFF; cdr3_nt: TGTGCCAGTATGGGCTCGAACTCCTACAATGAGCAGTTCTTC
v_call: TRBV13; d_call: NA; j_call: TRBJ2-7; clone_size: NA; cdr3_aa: CASSSPGSHDEQYF; cdr3_nt: TGTGCCAGCAGCTCCCCGGGAAGTCACGACGAGCAGTACTTC
v_call: TRBV12-3/TRBV12-4; d_call: NA; j_call: TRBJ1-1; clone_size: many; cdr3_aa: CASSLKGGNTEAFF; cdr3_nt: TGTGCCAGCAGCCTAAAGGGTGGGAACACTGAAGCTTTCTTT
v_call: TRBV7-6; d_call: NA; j_call: TRBJ2-7; clone_size: many; cdr3_aa: CASSNRQEQYF; cdr3_nt: TGTGCCAGCAGCAACCGACAGGAGCAGTACTTC
v_call: TRBV7-2; d_call: NA; j_call: TRBJ1-1; clone_size: many; cdr3_aa: CASSPKVEAFF; cdr3_nt: TGTGCCAGCAGCCCAAAAGTTGAAGCTTTCTTT
v_call: TRBV4-1; d_call: TRBD2; j_call: TRBJ2-3; clone_size: many; cdr3_aa: CASSPNSGGSTDTQYF; cdr3_nt: TGCGCCAGCAGCCCAAACAGCGGGGGCTCCACAGATACGCAGTATTTT
v_call: TRBV11-3; d_call: NA; j_call: TRBJ2-5; clone_size: many; cdr3_aa: CASSPDQLGTQYF; cdr3_nt: TGTGCCAGCAGCCCGGACCAACTTGGGACCCAGTACTTC
v_call: TRBV12-3/TRBV12-4; d_call: NA; j_call: TRBJ1-4; clone_size: few; cdr3_aa: CASRSTAVTEKLFF; cdr3_nt: TGTGCCAGCAGGTCGACAGCGGTTACCGAAAAACTGTTTTTT
v_call: TRBV25-1; d_call: NA; j_call: TRBJ2-2; clone_size: NA; cdr3_aa: CASRVGSLTGELFF; cdr3_nt: TGTGCCAGCCGTGTCGGGTCATTAACCGGGGAGCTGTTTTTT
v_call: TRBV5-6; d_call: TRBD1; j_call: TRBJ2-5; clone_size: few; cdr3_aa: CASSSTGPSQETQYF; cdr3_nt: TGTGCCAGCAGCTCGACAGGGCCCTCTCAAGAGACCCAGTACTTC
v_call: TRBV7-2; d_call: TRBD1; j_call: TRBJ2-4; clone_size: many; cdr3_aa: CASSLPRGQGDNIQYF; cdr3_nt: TGTGCCAGCAGCTTACCGCGCGGGCAGGGGGACAACATTCAGTACTTC
v_call: TRBV19; d_call: NA; j_call: TRBJ2-1; clone_size: many; cdr3_aa: CASSTRVPSSYNEQFF; cdr3_nt: TGTGCCAGTAGTACCCGAGTCCCGAGCTCCTACAATGAGCAGTTCTTC
v_call: TRBV28; d_call: TRBD1; j_call: TRBJ1-6; clone_size: NA; cdr3_aa: CASSPDRGFFNSPLHF; cdr3_nt: TGTGCCAGCAGCCCAGACAGGGGCTTTTTTAATTCACCCCTCCACTTT
v_call: TRBV20-1; d_call: TRBD1; j_call: TRBJ1-1; clone_size: NA; cdr3_aa: CSVPLGDREAFF; cdr3_nt: TGCAGTGTCCCCCTCGGGGACAGGGAAGCTTTCTTT
v_call: TRBV28; d_call: NA; j_call: TRBJ1-1; clone_size: few; cdr3_aa: CASSLNRGQNTEAFF; cdr3_nt: TGTGCCAGCAGTTTAAATCGGGGGCAGAACACTGAAGCTTTCTTT
v_call: TRBV28; d_call: NA; j_call: TRBJ1-1; clone_size: few; cdr3_aa: CASSSRTPGGTEAFF; cdr3_nt: TGTGCCAGCAGTTCCAGGACACCCGGCGGCACTGAAGCTTTCTTT
v_call: TRBV5-4; d_call: NA; j_call: TRBJ2-1; clone_size: many; cdr3_aa: CASSASGFEQFF; cdr3_nt: TGTGCCAGCAGCGCCTCAGGGTTCGAGCAGTTCTTC
v_call: TRBV7-2; d_call: NA; j_call: TRBJ1-4; clone_size: many; cdr3_aa: CASSSAGTVNEKLFF; cdr3_nt: TGTGCCAGCAGCTCGGCGGGAACCGTTAATGAAAAACTGTTTTTT
v_call: TRBV3-1; d_call: TRBD2; j_call: TRBJ2-7; clone_size: NA; cdr3_aa: CASSQVGTSGRAMYF; cdr3_nt: TGTGCCAGCAGCCAAGTTGGGACTAGCGGGAGGGCCATGTACTTC
v_call: TRBV6-5; d_call: NA; j_call: TRBJ2-7; clone_size: NA; cdr3_aa: CASSYRSRMNYEQYF; cdr3_nt: TGTGCCAGCAGTTACAGAAGTCGGATGAACTACGAGCAGTACTTC
v_call: TRBV25-1; d_call: NA; j_call: TRBJ1-2; clone_size: many; cdr3_aa: CASSESSEYYGYTF; cdr3_nt: TGTGCCAGCAGTGAAAGCAGCGAATACTATGGCTACACCTTC
v_call: TRBV6-4; d_call: TRBD2; j_call: TRBJ2-3; clone_size: NA; cdr3_aa: CASSDSPAGGTDTQYF; cdr3_nt: TGTGCCAGCAGTGACTCCCCAGCGGGGGGCACAGATACGCAGTATTTT